The subject of this entry is one T cell receptor beta chain. The source of the sample is a study of blood T cell repertoires in COVID-19. Trimming took 2 bases from V and 3 from J, leaving 7 bases between them. This CDR3 has 13 residues. Germline lookup yields CDR1 MGHDK and CDR2 SYGVNS. Assay: immunoSEQ multiplex PCR; the TCRdb copy retains only in-frame clones and omits some. The sample comprises approximately 240,000 clones, around 89% of which are singletons, and about 3.5% rests with the top ten. Sequences were obtained from PBMCs or T cells enriched from blood (not recorded which). This clonotype was obtained from a woman between 18 and 29 years old in a cohort exposed to, infected with or recovered from COVID-19 (not recorded which). The chain couples TRBV25-1 to TRBJ1-2; tentatively, D is TRBD1 (6 bases). The CDR3 nucleotides read TGTGCCAGCAGTGAACACAGGGACTATGGCTACACCTTC. This codes for CASSEHRDYGYTF.